This is a list of T cell receptor beta chains from one sample in a study of long-term antiretroviral therapy in people with HIV. Measured with immunoSEQ multiplex PCR; TCRdb has only the in-frame clones, and not every one. The sample records some 16,000 clones, roughly 73% being singletons. Sequenced here: unsorted PBMCs, sampled 2.1 to 2.2 years before starting antiretroviral therapy. The source of these receptors is a man younger than 40 with HIV. The CDR3 runs from the conserved cysteine through the conserved F or W. Clone size is stated in some rows and not others, as once, few, many or a class when expanded.

TRBV4-3	-	TRBJ2-1	CASSGDRYNEQFF
TRBV27	few	TRBJ2-1	CASSFAGGAREQFF
TRBV5-1	-	TRBJ2-1	CASSLPGRGSYNEQFF
TRBV20-1	-	TRBJ1-2	CSASTEGYTF
TRBV6-5	-	TRBJ1-2	CASSYSISGMDGYTF
TRBV29-1	-	TRBJ1-1	CSVLQGREAFF
TRBV5-1	-	TRBJ2-6	CASSLGGGLGSGANVLTF
TRBV6-1	-	TRBJ1-2	CASSDPPTF
TRBV30	-	TRBJ1-4	CAWTRATNEKLFF
TRBV15	once	TRBJ2-5	CATSNMPAAGGETQYF
TRBV5-1	-	TRBJ1-3	CASSLGGKAGNTIYF
TRBV21-1	-	TRBJ2-7	CASSKVSQGHEQYF
TRBV28	-	TRBJ2-7	CASRPGTPSYEQYF